The 20 T cell receptor beta chains below all came from one sample that was sequenced in a study of shared clonotypes between healthy human individuals. Sequenced by immunoSEQ multiplex PCR; TCRdb stores in-frame clones only, minus some. Of 2 million to 2.5 million clones listed, roughly 95% are singletons. Naive CD8 cells, CD45RO-negative and positively selected for CCR7, excluded terminally differentiated effector memory CD45RA+ cells. The source material was naive CD8+ T cells sorted from blood. All receptors come from a young man in good health.

This chain joins TRBV6-5 and TRBJ1-4; TRBD1 might be the D (5 bases). Germline-derived CDR1 and CDR2 are MNHEY and SVGAGI. The CDR3 is made up of 13 amino acids. The V gene lost 6 bases and the J gene lost 11 bases, with 16 bases spanning the gap. The CDR3 region is CASSTAGGWKLFF. The DNA of the CDR3 is TGTGCCAGCAGCACCGCGGGGGGGTGGAAACTGTTTTTT.

This clone showed up just once. V usage is TRBV7-2 and J usage is TRBJ1-3; D uncertain. The V and J ends lost 1 base and 2 bases respectively, with 12 bases between them. CDR3 length: 16 residues. Germline values: CDR1 SGHTA, CDR2 FQGNSA. DNA of the CDR3: TGTGCCAGCAGCTTAGGTACTAGAGGGACTGGAAACACCATATATTTT. This gives the protein CASSLGTRGTGNTIYF.

The chain employs TRBV6-6 and TRBJ2-5, with 9 bases matching TRBD2. TRBJ2-7 explains the end of the DNA better; the J call may be wrong. This CDR3 is 15 amino acids long. CDR1 and CDR2 (germline): MNHNY, SVGAGI (reference sequence). The CDR3 is CAIPTRTSAHYEQYF. CDR3 sequence (DNA): TGTGCCATCCCCACTCGGACTAGCGCCCACTACGAGCAGTACTTC.

The chain recombines TRBV4-1 with TRBJ2-5; 8 nucleotides align to TRBD2. The ends lost 1 base at V and 3 bases at J; junction bases unmatched: 10. The CDR3 runs to 17 residues. CDR1 MGHRA and CDR2 YSYEKL come from the germline V gene. The CDR3 spells CASSQVPLGGLEETQYF. The CDR3, as DNA: TGCGCCAGCAGCCAAGTTCCTCTCGGGGGACTAGAAGAGACCCAGTACTTC.

The chain uses TRBV7-8 and TRBJ2-2; a weak D match, TRBD2 (5 bases). Germline V gene data show CDR1 as SGHVS and CDR2 as FQNEAQ. This CDR3 spans 18 amino acids. The V end lost 2 bases, the J end lost 0 bases, and 16 bases lay between the germline ends. The CDR3 coding sequence is TGTGCCAGCAGCTTACGCGGCGGGTGGACCGCGAACACCGGGGAGCTGTTTTTT. Protein sequence: CASSLRGGWTANTGELFF.

The chain recombines TRBV18 with TRBJ2-1; D not resolved. Germline CDR1 is KGHSH and CDR2 is LQKENI. The V gene lost 2 bases and the J gene lost 7 bases, with 18 bases spanning the gap. The CDR3 consists of 16 residues. The CDR3 loop is CASSPEVRLARNEQFF. The CDR3 DNA reads TGTGCCAGCTCACCAGAGGTCAGACTTGCCCGAAATGAGCAGTTCTTC.

V is TRBV10-1 and J is TRBJ2-1; D gene ambiguous. Germline lookup yields CDR1 WNHNN and CDR2 SYGVQD (reference sequence). V dropped 6 bases and J dropped 1 base, with 16 bases sitting between them. The CDR3 covers 16 residues. CDR3: CASSTSEEGSYNEQFF. As DNA, the CDR3 is TGCGCCAGCAGCACTTCCGAAGAAGGGTCCTACAATGAGCAGTTCTTC.

With regard to this clone: Other DNA sequences from this sample encode an identical CDR3 as well. V is TRBV29-1 and J is TRBJ2-5, with D perhaps TRBD1 or TRBD2 (5 bases each). The CDR3 is 14 residues long. V lost 0 bases, J lost 2 bases, and 10 bases lay in between. Germline CDR1 SQVTM, CDR2 ANQGSEA. This CDR3 reads CSVEERGGQETQYF. The CDR3 coding sequence is TGCAGCGTTGAAGAACGGGGCGGGCAAGAGACCCAGTACTTC.

The rearrangement joins TRBV15 to TRBJ1-2; 9 bases agree with TRBD1. This CDR3 is 22 amino acids long. Per germline, CDR1 LNHNV and CDR2 YYDKDF (reference sequence). The ends lost 2 bases at V and 3 bases at J; junction bases unmatched: 25. The CDR3 protein is CATSRSSTTLGDRVTVDYGYTF. Here the CDR3 DNA reads TGTGCCACCAGCAGATCCTCCACGACTTTGGGGGACAGGGTCACCGTAGACTATGGCTACACCTTC.

The chain combines TRBV9 with TRBJ1-3; D uncertain. Germline V gene sequence: CDR1 SGDLS, CDR2 YYNGEE. Trimming shortened V by 0 bases and J by 3 bases, and 7 bases separated the two germline ends. The CDR3 is 14 residues long. In DNA form, the CDR3 reads TGTGCCAGCAGCGTAGCAGAGCGTGGAAACACCATATATTTT. Translated: CASSVAERGNTIYF.

The chain couples TRBV15 to TRBJ2-2; 9 positions agree with TRBD1. J lost 6 bases, V lost 0 bases, and 8 bases had no gene match. CDR1 is LNHNV, CDR2 YYDKDF, per germline (reference sequence). The CDR3 totals 17 residues. The CDR3 spells CATSRDHVTGGPGELFF. The CDR3 nucleotides are TGTGCCACCAGCAGAGATCATGTGACAGGGGGACCCGGGGAGCTGTTTTTT.

The V call is TRBV10-3, the J call TRBJ1-1, with TRBD1 identical over 7 bases. V lost 5 bases and J lost 0; bases outside the gene matches: 6. Per the germline V gene, CDR1 is ENHRY and CDR2 is SYGVKD. This CDR3 contains 15 residues. In DNA form, the CDR3 reads TGTGCCATCAGTTACGGACAGGACATGAACACTGAAGCTTTCTTT. This translates into CAISYGQDMNTEAFF.

This clone was recorded a few times. Relative to the germline gene, one junction end is altered; a read error may explain this. The chain combines TRBV7-7 with TRBJ2-7; D call uncertain. The CDR3 sequence is 13 residues long. Per germline, CDR1 SSHAT and CDR2 FNYEAQ (reference sequence). The CDR3 loop reads CASSFGKHYEQYF. CDR3 DNA: TGTGCTAGCAGCTTCGGAAAACACTACGAGCAGTACTTC.

This chain uses TRBV10-1 with TRBJ2-3, with 9 bases lining up with TRBD1. Trimming cost V 3 bases and J 2 bases; bases outside gene matches: 9. Germline-derived CDR1 and CDR2 are WNHNN and SYGVQD (reference sequence). This CDR3 contains 17 residues. The CDR3 protein is CASSEGEDRGFTDTQYF. CDR3 DNA sequence: TGCGCCAGCAGTGAAGGCGAGGACAGGGGATTCACAGATACGCAGTATTTT.

The chain couples TRBV12-5 to TRBJ2-7, with D possibly matching TRBD1 (5 bases). This CDR3 has 15 amino acids. V shed 0 bases and J shed 5 bases, with 14 bases lying between them. Germline assignment: CDR1 LGHNT and CDR2 FRNRAP. The CDR3 reads CASGLVTKGPDEQYF. In DNA form, the CDR3 reads TGTGCTAGTGGTTTGGTAACGAAGGGGCCGGACGAGCAGTACTTC.

The rearrangement uses TRBV2 and TRBJ1-5, with D uncertain. V shed 6 bases and J shed 4 bases, with 13 bases lying between them. The germline V gene has CDR1 SNHLY and CDR2 FYNNEI. This CDR3 is 14 amino acids long. Here the CDR3 reads CASRDGGANQPQHF. CDR3 coding DNA: TGTGCCAGCAGGGACGGAGGAGCGAATCAGCCCCAGCATTTT.

The gene calls are TRBV11-2 and TRBJ2-1, with a weak D call TRBD2 (5 bases). The germline CDR1 and CDR2 sequences are SGHAT and FQNNGV. Trimming took off 5 bases at V and 4 bases at J, with 18 bases between the two ends. The CDR3 runs to 16 residues. CDR3 residues: CASSQEDYLLYNEQFF. The CDR3 bases are TGTGCCAGCAGCCAAGAAGACTACCTCCTTTACAATGAGCAGTTCTTC.

The rearrangement joins TRBV5-6 to TRBJ1-2, with D tentatively TRBD1 (6 bases). CDR3 length equals 14 residues. V lost 3 bases, J lost 2 bases, and 11 bases lay in between. CDR1 SGHDT and CDR2 YYEEEE come from the germline V gene. Written as DNA, the CDR3 is TGTGCCAGCAGCTACTCTGGACAGAACTATGGCTACACCTTC. Translated, it gives CASSYSGQNYGYTF. Complete variable domain (other parts from reference TRBV5-6 and TRBJ1-2): DAGVTQSPTHLIKTRGQQVTLRCSPKSGHDTVSWYQQALGQGPQFIFQYYEEEERQRGNFPDRFSGHQFPNYSSELNVNALLLGDSALYLCASSYSGQNYGYTFGSGTRLTVV.

Written as DNA, the CDR3 is TGTGCCAGCAGCTTAAATCTGGAGACCCAGTACTTC. Encoded protein: CASSLNLETQYF. The rearrangement links TRBV11-2 to TRBJ2-5; unclear D gene. This CDR3 is built from 12 residues. V was clipped by 2 bases and J by 5 bases, with 6 bases between them. CDR1 and CDR2 (germline): SGHAT, FQNNGV.

V and J are TRBV5-5 and TRBJ1-1, with D unclear. The CDR3 loop spans 12 amino acids. Trimming left V 1 base short and J 8 bases short, with 9 bases between. The V gene's germline CDR1 is SGHKS and CDR2 YYEKEE (reference sequence). CDR3: CASSLITEEAFF. The CDR3 DNA sequence: TGTGCCAGCAGCTTGATCACAGAAGAAGCTTTCTTT. The full variable domain, its missing parts supplied by reference TRBV5-5 and TRBJ1-1, is DAGVTQSPTHLIKTRGQQVTLRCSPISGHKSVSWYQQVLGQGPQFIFQYYEKEERGRGNFPDRFSARQFPNYSSELNVNALLLGDSALYLCASSLITEEAFFGQGTRLTVV.